This T cell receptor beta chain came from a study of cytomegalovirus exposure and HLA in healthy donors. Trimming took off 0 bases at V and 2 bases at J, with 13 bases between the two ends. CDR1 is MNHEY and CDR2 is SVGAGI in the germline V gene. The CDR3 spans 16 residues. Study-wide points: Specificity for CMV antigens was confirmed in vitro for three of the CMV-associated chains.

Generated by immunoSEQ multiplex PCR, the TCRdb table keeps only in-frame clones and is missing some. The sample has 110,000 or so clones, more than 75% seen once; the top ten hold around 5%. With regard to this clone: Its target is unknown.

Input material: PBMCs. The TCR was taken from a man younger than 30 in good health and CMV-seronegative. This sequence joins TRBV6-5 and TRBJ1-1; D is undetermined. The CDR3 protein is CASSYSIRQVNTEAFF. The CDR3 DNA is TGTGCCAGCAGTTACTCGATTAGGCAGGTTAACACTGAAGCTTTCTTT.